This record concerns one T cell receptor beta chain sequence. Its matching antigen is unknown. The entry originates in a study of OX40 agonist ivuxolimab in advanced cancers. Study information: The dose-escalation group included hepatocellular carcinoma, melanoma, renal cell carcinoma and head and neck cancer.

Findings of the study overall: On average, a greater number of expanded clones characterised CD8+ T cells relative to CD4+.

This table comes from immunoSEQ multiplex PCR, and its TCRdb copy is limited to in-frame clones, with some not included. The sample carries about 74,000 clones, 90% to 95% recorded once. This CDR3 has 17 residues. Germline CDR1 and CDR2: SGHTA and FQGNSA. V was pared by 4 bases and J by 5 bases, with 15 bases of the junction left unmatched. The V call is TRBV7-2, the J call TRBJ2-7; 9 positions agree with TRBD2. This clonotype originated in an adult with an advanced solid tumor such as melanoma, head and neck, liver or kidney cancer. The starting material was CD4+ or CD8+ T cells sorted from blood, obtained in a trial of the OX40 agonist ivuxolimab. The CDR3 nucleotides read TGTGCCAGCAGCTCCCTGCTTGAGGGCGGGAGGGTAGACGAGCAGTACTTC. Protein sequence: CASSSLLEGGRVDEQYF.